The next 22 T cell receptor beta chains were all read from a single sample in a study of cytomegalovirus exposure and HLA in healthy donors. With 60 Vbeta and 13 Jbeta primers, the PCR was carried out. Sequencing used immunoSEQ multiplex PCR; TCRdb keeps in-frame clones, though not all of them. The table for this sample gives about 130,000 clones. Sequenced: PBMCs. Receptor source: a woman aged 40 to 50 in good health and CMV-seronegative.

The DNA of the CDR3 is TGTGCCACCAGCAGAGATCTAGAGGGTCAGCCCCAGCATTTT. This gives the protein CATSRDLEGQPQHF. This chain connects TRBV15 to TRBJ1-5; D is unresolved. The CDR3 has 14 amino acids. Trimming removed 0 bases from V and 6 bases from J, with 9 bases in between. The germline V gene has CDR1 LNHNV and CDR2 YYDKDF (reference sequence).

The chain has TRBV11-2 and TRBJ2-5, with no clear D. V was clipped by 1 base and J by 2 bases, with 5 bases between them. The germline gives CDR1 SGHAT, CDR2 FQNNGV. This CDR3 is 13 amino acids long. CDR3 sequence (DNA): TGTGCCAGCAGCTTAGTGCGGCAAGAGACCCAGTACTTC. This codes for CASSLVRQETQYF.

The rearrangement links TRBV7-2 to TRBJ2-3, with 7 bases identical to TRBD2. V was pared by 1 base and J by 4 bases, with 17 bases of the junction left unmatched. The germline V gene encodes CDR1 SGHTA and CDR2 FQGNSA. CDR3 length: 19 amino acids. In nucleotides, the CDR3 is TGTGCCAGCAGCTTAGTGGGGCCCGCGACGCAGGCGGGGGCAGATACGCAGTATTTT. Protein sequence: CASSLVGPATQAGADTQYF.

As DNA, the CDR3 is TGTGCCAGCAGCTTCTGGGCTAGCGGTAGCACAGATACGCAGTATTTT. Amino acid sequence: CASSFWASGSTDTQYF. The chain combines TRBV5-4 with TRBJ2-3, with 7 bases lining up with TRBD2. The CDR3 is 16 amino acids. Trimming cost V 2 bases and J 0 bases; bases outside gene matches: 6. Per the germline V gene, CDR1 is SGHNT and CDR2 is YYREEE (reference sequence).

This chain uses TRBV9 with TRBJ2-1, with a possible D match to TRBD1 (6 bases). The V and J ends lost 0 bases and 7 bases respectively, with 14 bases between them. Per the germline V gene, CDR1 is SGDLS and CDR2 is YYNGEE. CDR3 size: 15 residues. CDR3 DNA: TGTGCCAGCAGCGTAGGAGGGGGAGAGGGGAATGAGCAGTTCTTC. This codes for CASSVGGGEGNEQFF.

The chain uses TRBV6-6 and TRBJ1-5, with a tentative D call TRBD1 (6 bases). The CDR3 spans 16 residues. V shed 2 bases and J shed 7 bases, with 18 bases lying between them. Looked up from germline, CDR1 is MNHNY and CDR2 is SVGAGI (reference sequence). The CDR3 sequence: CASSYGGNYHHQPQHF. The CDR3 DNA reads as TGTGCCAGCAGTTACGGGGGCAACTACCATCACCAGCCCCAGCATTTT.

The rearrangement uses TRBV7-9 and TRBJ1-2; a weak D match, TRBD1 (5 bases). Looked up from germline, CDR1 is SEHNR and CDR2 is FQNEAQ (reference sequence). V was clipped by 8 bases and J by 3 bases, with 16 bases between them. The CDR3 runs to 14 residues. This CDR3 is CASAAGTPHYGYTF. The CDR3 DNA is TGTGCCAGCGCTGCCGGGACTCCGCACTATGGCTACACCTTC. The variable domain in full, completed from reference TRBV7-9 and TRBJ1-2, reads DTGVSQNPRHKITKRGQNVTFRCDPISEHNRLYWYRQTLGQGPEFLTYFQNEAQLEKSRLLSDRFSAERPKGSFSTLEIQRTEQGDSAMYLCASAAGTPHYGYTFGSGTRLTVV.

The V gene is TRBV7-9, the J gene TRBJ1-6, with D perhaps matching TRBD1 (6 bases). V gave up 3 bases and J gave up 7 bases, with 13 bases separating them. The CDR3 is made up of 15 amino acids. Germline V gene data show CDR1 as SEHNR and CDR2 as FQNEAQ (reference sequence). CDR3 in amino acids: CASSFQGTRNSPLHF. The DNA for the CDR3 is TGTGCCAGCAGCTTCCAGGGGACGCGGAATTCACCCCTCCACTTT.

The V call is TRBV9, the J call TRBJ2-3; 12 bases align to TRBD1. The germline gives CDR1 SGDLS, CDR2 YYNGEE. The CDR3 has 17 amino acids. The V gene end was trimmed by 3 bases and the J gene end by 1 base; junction bases not matched to a gene: 6. The CDR3 nucleotides are TGTGCCAGCAGCGGATCCGGGACAGGGGGCGGCACAGATACGCAGTATTTT. Protein product: CASSGSGTGGGTDTQYF.

The chain is built from TRBV4-2 and TRBJ2-5; TRBD1 agrees at 8 bases. The end of the DNA fits TRBJ2-7 better, so the J call may be wrong. The germline gives CDR1 LGHNA, CDR2 YNFKEQ. The CDR3 loop spans 14 amino acids. The CDR3 spells CASSQGTGRYEQYF. The DNA of the CDR3 is TGTGCCAGCAGCCAAGGGACAGGGCGCTACGAGCAGTACTTC.

The V gene is TRBV6-1, the J gene TRBJ1-4; tentative D call: TRBD1 (5 bases). CDR1 is MNHNS, CDR2 SASEGT, per germline. The CDR3 totals 15 residues. Trimming took 7 bases from V and 6 from J, leaving 18 bases between them. The CDR3 is CASTKPQGSDEKLFF. CDR3 nucleotide sequence: TGTGCCAGCACCAAACCCCAGGGCTCGGATGAAAAACTGTTTTTT.

This chain connects TRBV5-1 to TRBJ1-5, with unresolved D. CDR3 length: 14 residues. Germline V lookup: CDR1 SGHRS, CDR2 YFSETQ. Between the trimmed V and J ends, which lost 1 base and 5 bases, there was a span of 10 bases. The CDR3 DNA follows: TGCGCCAGCAGCTTGACAGCTCGATATCAGCCCCAGCATTTT. It yields the protein CASSLTARYQPQHF.

The V call is TRBV5-1, the J call TRBJ2-1; possibly TRBD2 for D (6 bases). Germline V CDR1 and CDR2: SGHRS, YFSETQ. The CDR3 is made up of 12 amino acids. Trimming pared 7 bases from V and 1 base from J, leaving 6 bases between. The DNA of the CDR3 is TGCGCCAGCGGGGGGTCCTACAATGAGCAGTTCTTC. Encoded protein: CASGGSYNEQFF.

The rearrangement uses TRBV5-1 and TRBJ2-3, with D perhaps matching TRBD1 (6 bases). There are 14 residues in the CDR3. CDR1 and CDR2 (germline): SGHRS, YFSETQ. The V and J ends lost 1 base and 2 bases respectively, with 8 bases between them. CDR3 region: CASSLTGYTDTQYF. The CDR3 coding sequence is TGCGCCAGCAGCTTGACAGGGTACACAGATACGCAGTATTTT.

The CDR3 nucleotides read TGTGCCAGCAAAACAGGAGTCTATGGCTACACCTTC. This codes for CASKTGVYGYTF. The chain employs TRBV6-5 and TRBJ1-2; weak D call: TRBD1 (5 bases). The V and J ends lost 7 bases and 4 bases respectively, with 10 bases between them. The CDR3 is 12 residues long. In germline, CDR1 is MNHEY, CDR2 SVGAGI.

The chain combines TRBV6-6 with TRBJ1-6; maybe TRBD1 (5 bases). With 7 bases removed from V and 6 bases from J, the gap between germline ends came to 13 bases. Germline CDR1 is MNHNY and CDR2 is SVGAGI (reference sequence). The CDR3 spans 14 residues. CDR3 protein: CASNRQTRNSPLHF. DNA of the CDR3: TGTGCCAGCAATCGACAGACGCGTAATTCACCCCTCCACTTT.

The gene calls are TRBV27 and TRBJ1-1; no clear D. V was cut by 3 bases and J by 0 bases, with 14 bases left in between. Germline-derived CDR1 and CDR2 are MNHEY and SMNVEV (reference sequence). The CDR3 runs 16 residues. CDR3 bases: TGTGCCAGCAGTTTCCGCACGGGGTCTTTGAACACTGAAGCTTTCTTT. Its translation: CASSFRTGSLNTEAFF.

The CDR3: CASSFTGQGSGELFF. CDR3 coding DNA: TGTGCCAGCAGCTTCACGGGACAGGGATCCGGGGAGCTGTTTTTT. This chain links TRBV11-2 with TRBJ2-2, with 9 nucleotides matching TRBD1. The CDR3 contains 15 residues. V shed 3 bases, J shed 6 bases, and the junction held 5 bases outside the gene matches. Germline CDR1 is SGHAT and CDR2 is FQNNGV.

This rearrangement joins TRBV19 to TRBJ1-3; D unclear. V was trimmed by 7 bases and J by 0 bases, leaving 10 bases between them. This CDR3 has 14 amino acids. The germline V gene encodes CDR1 LNHDA and CDR2 SQIVND (reference sequence). The CDR3 DNA is TGTGCCAGTAAGGAGGGAGGCTCTGGAAACACCATATATTTT. Its translation is CASKEGGSGNTIYF.

V is TRBV6-5 and J is TRBJ1-2; D unclear. In germline, CDR1 is MNHEY, CDR2 SVGAGI. V was cut by 6 bases and J by 5 bases, with 7 bases left in between. The CDR3 length is 11 residues. CDR3 amino acids: CASSNQYGYTF. CDR3 nucleotide sequence: TGTGCCAGCAGCAATCAATATGGCTACACCTTC.

DNA for the CDR3: TGTGCCAGCAGCTTAATGGGTACAGCCTCCAGTGAGACCCAGTACTTC. Encoded protein: CASSLMGTASSETQYF. The rearrangement joins TRBV11-2 to TRBJ2-5; D not resolved. Germline CDR1 and CDR2: SGHAT and FQNNGV. This CDR3 spans 16 amino acids. V lost 2 bases and J 5 bases, leaving 18 bases between the germline ends.

The chain is built from TRBV5-1 and TRBJ2-3; D perhaps matches TRBD2 (6 bases). The CDR3 extends over 15 amino acids. Germline CDR1 and CDR2: SGHRS and YFSETQ. V was shortened by 1 base and J by 6 bases, with 15 bases between the two germline ends. CDR3 in DNA: TGCGCCAGCAGCTTGCAAAACGGGGGAGAGGATACGCAGTATTTT. Encoded protein: CASSLQNGGEDTQYF.